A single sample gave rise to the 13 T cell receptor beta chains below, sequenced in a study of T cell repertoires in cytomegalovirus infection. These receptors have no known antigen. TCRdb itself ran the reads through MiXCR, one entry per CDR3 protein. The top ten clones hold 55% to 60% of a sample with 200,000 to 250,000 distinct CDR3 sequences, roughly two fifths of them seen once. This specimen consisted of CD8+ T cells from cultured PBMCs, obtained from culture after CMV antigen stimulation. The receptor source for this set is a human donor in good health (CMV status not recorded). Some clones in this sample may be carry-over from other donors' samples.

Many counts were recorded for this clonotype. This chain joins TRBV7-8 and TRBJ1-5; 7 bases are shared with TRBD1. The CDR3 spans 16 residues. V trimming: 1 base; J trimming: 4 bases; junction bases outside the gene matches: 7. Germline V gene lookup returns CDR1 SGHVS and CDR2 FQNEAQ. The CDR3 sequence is CASSLVPRGRNQPQHF. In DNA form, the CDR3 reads TGTGCCAGCAGCTTAGTCCCCAGGGGGAGGAATCAGCCCCAGCATTTT.

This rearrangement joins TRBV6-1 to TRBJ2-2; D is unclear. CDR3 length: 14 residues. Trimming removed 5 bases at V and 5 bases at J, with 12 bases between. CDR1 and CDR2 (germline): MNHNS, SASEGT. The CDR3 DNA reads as TGTGCCAGCAGTTTTACTTCCATGACCGGGGAGCTGTTTTTT. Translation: CASSFTSMTGELFF.

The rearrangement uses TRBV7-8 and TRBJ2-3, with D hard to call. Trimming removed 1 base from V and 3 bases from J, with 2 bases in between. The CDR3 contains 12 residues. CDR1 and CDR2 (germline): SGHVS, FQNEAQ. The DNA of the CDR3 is TGTGCCAGCAGCTTAGAGACAGATACGCAGTATTTT. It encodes CASSLETDTQYF.

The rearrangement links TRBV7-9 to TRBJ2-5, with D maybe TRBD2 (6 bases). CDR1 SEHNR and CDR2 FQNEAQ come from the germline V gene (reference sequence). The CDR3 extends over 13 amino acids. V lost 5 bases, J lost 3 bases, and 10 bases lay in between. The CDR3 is CASSKEGKETQYF. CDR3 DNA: TGTGCCAGCAGCAAGGAGGGGAAAGAGACCCAGTACTTC.

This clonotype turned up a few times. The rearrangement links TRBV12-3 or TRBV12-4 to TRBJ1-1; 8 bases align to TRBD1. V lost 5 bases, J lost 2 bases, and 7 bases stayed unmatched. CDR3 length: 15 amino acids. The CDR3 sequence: CASSEWDRLNTEAFF. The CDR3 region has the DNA TGTGCCAGCAGTGAGTGGGACAGGCTAAACACTGAAGCTTTCTTT.

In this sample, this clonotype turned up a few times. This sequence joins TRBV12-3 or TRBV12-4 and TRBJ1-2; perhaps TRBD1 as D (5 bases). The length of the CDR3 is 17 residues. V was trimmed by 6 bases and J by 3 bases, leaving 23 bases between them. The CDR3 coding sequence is TGTGCCAGCAGCATGGGGGGGGAGCCCCTGGGGGACTATGGCTACACCTTC. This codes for CASSMGGEPLGDYGYTF.

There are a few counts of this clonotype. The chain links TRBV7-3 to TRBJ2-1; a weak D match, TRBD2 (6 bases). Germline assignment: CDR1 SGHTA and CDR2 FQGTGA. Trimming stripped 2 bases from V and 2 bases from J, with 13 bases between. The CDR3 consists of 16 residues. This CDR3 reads CASSLGVGGTYNEQFF. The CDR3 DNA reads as TGTGCCAGCAGCTTAGGGGTTGGCGGGACCTACAATGAGCAGTTCTTC.

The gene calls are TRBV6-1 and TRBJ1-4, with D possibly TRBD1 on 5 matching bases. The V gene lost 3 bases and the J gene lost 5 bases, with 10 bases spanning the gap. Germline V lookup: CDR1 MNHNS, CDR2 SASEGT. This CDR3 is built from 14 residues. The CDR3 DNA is TGTGCCAGCAGTGAGGGGCTGGAGAATGAAAAACTGTTTTTT. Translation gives CASSEGLENEKLFF.

This CDR3 is CASSPTSGRGTGVLFF. As DNA, the CDR3 is TGTGCCAGCAGCCCCACTAGCGGGAGAGGTACCGGGGTTCTGTTTTTT. This chain connects TRBV7-8 to TRBJ2-2; 11 bases are a match to TRBD2. The V gene's germline CDR1 is SGHVS and CDR2 FQNEAQ. The CDR3 is made up of 16 amino acids. V lost 5 bases and J lost 14; bases outside the gene matches: 16.

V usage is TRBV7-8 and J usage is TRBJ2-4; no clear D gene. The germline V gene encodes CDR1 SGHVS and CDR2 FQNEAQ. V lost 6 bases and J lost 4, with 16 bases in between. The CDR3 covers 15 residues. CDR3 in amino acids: CASSPPNDGKNIQYF. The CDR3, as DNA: TGTGCCAGCAGTCCCCCGAACGACGGGAAAAACATTCAGTACTTC.

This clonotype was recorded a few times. CDR3 coding DNA: TGTGCCAGCAGTAGAGCTCGGGGTACTAATGAAAAACTGTTTTTT. Amino acid sequence: CASSRARGTNEKLFF. The V and J genes are TRBV12-3 or TRBV12-4 and TRBJ1-4; D gene ambiguous. The CDR3 covers 15 residues. Trimming left V 5 bases short and J 2 bases short, with 12 bases between.

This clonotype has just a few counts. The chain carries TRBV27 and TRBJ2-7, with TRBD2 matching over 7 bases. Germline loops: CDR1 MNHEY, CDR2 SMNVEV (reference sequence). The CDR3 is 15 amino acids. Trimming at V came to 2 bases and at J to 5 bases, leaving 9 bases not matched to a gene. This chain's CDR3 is CASSLGRAFVDEQYF. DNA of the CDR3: TGTGCCAGCAGTTTAGGGAGGGCGTTTGTTGACGAGCAGTACTTC.

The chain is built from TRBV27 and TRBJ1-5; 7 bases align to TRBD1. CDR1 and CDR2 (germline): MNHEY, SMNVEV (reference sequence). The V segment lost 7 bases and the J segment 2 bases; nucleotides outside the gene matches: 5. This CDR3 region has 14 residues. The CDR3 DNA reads TGTGCCAGCACTGACAGGGTGGGCAATCAGCCCCAGCATTTT. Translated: CASTDRVGNQPQHF.